This TCR beta chain is from a study of blood T cell repertoires in COVID-19. The wider study: Samples representing acute and convalescent COVID-19 were sourced from the United States, Italy and Spain. PBMCs, B-cell-depleted T cells, or T cells provided the cDNA or gDNA that made up the material.

Per the original data handling: Researchers report that nucleated cell counts were estimated from reference gene primer amplification. Sequencing used immunoSEQ multiplex PCR; TCRdb keeps in-frame clones, though not all of them. Clone size and V and J calls were adopted from that table, with D and trimming inferred from the DNA. The sample includes roughly 250,000 clones, less than 90% seen only once; the top ten take 4%. The CDR3 runs 16 residues. The germline gives CDR1 LNHDA, CDR2 SQIVND (reference sequence). V dropped 2 bases and J dropped 3; count of bases not matched to a gene: 8. The sequenced sample consisted of peripheral blood. The TCR comes from a man aged 60 to 69 who had recovered from COVID-19. The V and J genes are TRBV19 and TRBJ2-7; the match to TRBD1 covers 9 bases. CDR3 amino acids: CASSIRSGTGYYEQYF. As DNA, the CDR3 is TGTGCCAGTAGTATACGGTCCGGGACAGGGTACTACGAGCAGTACTTC.